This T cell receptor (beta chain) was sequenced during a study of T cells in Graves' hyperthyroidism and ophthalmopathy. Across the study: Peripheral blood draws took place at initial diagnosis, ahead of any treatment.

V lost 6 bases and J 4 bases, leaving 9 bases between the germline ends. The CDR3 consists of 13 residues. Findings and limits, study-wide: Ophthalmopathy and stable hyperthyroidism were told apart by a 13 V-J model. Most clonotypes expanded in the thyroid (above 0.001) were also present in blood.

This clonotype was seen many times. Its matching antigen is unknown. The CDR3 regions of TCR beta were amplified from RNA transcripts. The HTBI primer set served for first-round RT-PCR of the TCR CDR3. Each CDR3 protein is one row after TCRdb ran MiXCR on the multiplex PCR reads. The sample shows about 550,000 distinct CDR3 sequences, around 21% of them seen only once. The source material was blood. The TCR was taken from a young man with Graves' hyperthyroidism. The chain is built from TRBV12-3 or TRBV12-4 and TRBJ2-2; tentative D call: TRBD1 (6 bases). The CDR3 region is CASSYRVTGELFF. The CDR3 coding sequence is TGTGCCAGCAGCTACAGGGTCACCGGGGAGCTGTTTTTT.